The 12 T cell receptor beta chains reported below all come from one sample, sequenced in a study of blood T cells in healthy people across ages. The use of a sample-barcoded 5' primer and a J-beta primer mix characterized a second PCR of about 7 to 12 cycles. TCRdb processed the 5' RACE reads anew with MiXCR; each CDR3 protein has one entry. The sample lists about 640,000 distinct CDR3 sequences, around three fifths occurring once. Sequencing was performed on blood. The receptors were gathered from a man aged 60 to 75 in good health.

The J gene is TRBJ1-4, the V gene TRBV7-2; 7 nucleotides match TRBD1. Trimming cost V 8 bases and J 0 bases; bases outside gene matches: 6. In germline, CDR1 is SGHTA, CDR2 FQGNSA. This CDR3 has 15 amino acids. The CDR3, as DNA: TGTGCCAGCCGTCAGGGGGGCGCAACTAATGAAAAACTGTTTTTT. This codes for CASRQGGATNEKLFF. Based on the CDR3 plus reference TRBV7-2 and TRBJ1-4, the full variable domain is GAGVSQSPSNKVTEKGKDVELRCDPISGHTALYWYRQSLGQGLEFLIYFQGNSAPDKSGLPSDRFSAERTGGSVSTLTIQRTQQEDSAVYLCASRQGGATNEKLFFGSGTQLSVL.

V is TRBV4-3 and J is TRBJ2-5; D remains unclear. Germline CDR1 and CDR2: LGHNA and YSLEER. This CDR3 has 13 amino acids. The V end lost 0 bases, the J end lost 5 bases, and 7 bases lay between the germline ends. The DNA for the CDR3 is TGCGCCAGCAGCCAAGAGAGTGAGGAGACCCAGTACTTC. Translating it yields CASSQESEETQYF.

To note about this clonotype: The junction shows a germline mismatch at one end, possibly a read error. The J gene is TRBJ2-5, the V gene TRBV2; D is possibly TRBD1 or TRBD2 (5 bases each). Germline loops: CDR1 SNHLY, CDR2 FYNNEI. The CDR3 extends over 15 amino acids. The CDR3: CAGSEAGTGGETQYF. As DNA, the CDR3 is TGTGCCGGCAGTGAAGCCGGGACGGGTGGGGAGACCCAGTACTTC.

This clonotype was observed a handful of times. The J gene is TRBJ2-7, the V gene TRBV12-3 or TRBV12-4; a possible D gene is TRBD1 (6 bases). This CDR3 has 14 residues. The V end lost 4 bases, the J end lost 2 bases, and 12 bases lay between the germline ends. CDR3 sequence reads: CASSSRTETYEQYF. The DNA for the CDR3 is TGTGCCAGCAGTTCCAGGACAGAAACCTACGAGCAGTACTTC.

The chain employs TRBV20-1 and TRBJ1-6; D unresolved. The CDR3 has 15 residues. The V gene's germline CDR1 is DFQATT and CDR2 SNEGSKA (reference sequence). V was pared by 0 bases and J by 0 bases, with 6 bases between. CDR3 region: CSAREFSSYNSPLHF. The DNA of the CDR3 is TGCAGTGCTAGAGAGTTTAGCTCCTATAATTCACCCCTCCACTTT.

V is TRBV18 and J is TRBJ2-4, with TRBD1 matching over 7 bases. This CDR3 is 19 amino acids long. Germline CDR1 KGHSH, CDR2 LQKENI. Germline trimming cut 1 base from V and 0 bases from J; bases unmatched to any gene: 12. CDR3 protein: CASSPLSGGTGRAKNIQYF. CDR3 DNA: TGTGCCAGCTCACCACTCTCAGGGGGAACGGGGAGAGCCAAAAACATTCAGTACTTC.

The chain joins TRBV6-6 to TRBJ2-1; the match to TRBD2 covers 8 bases. Germline loops: CDR1 MNHNY, CDR2 SVGAGI (reference sequence). CDR3 length: 15 residues. The ends lost 2 bases at V and 7 bases at J; junction bases unmatched: 7. This CDR3 is CASSYAREGRNEQFF. The CDR3 coding sequence is TGTGCCAGCAGTTACGCACGGGAGGGCCGTAATGAGCAGTTCTTC.

CDR3 sequence reads: CASSSGLAGGNEQYF. The CDR3 DNA reads as TGTGCCAGCAGCTCCGGACTAGCGGGGGGTAATGAGCAGTACTTC. The genes are TRBV7-2 and TRBJ2-5; 14 positions agree with TRBD2. The germline V gene has CDR1 SGHTA and CDR2 FQGNSA. V lost 4 bases to trimming and J lost 11 bases; unmatched junction nucleotides: 9. This CDR3 is built from 15 residues.

As regards this clonotype: The junction departs from the called germline gene at one end, perhaps through a read error. The genes are TRBV10-3 and TRBJ2-5; a possible D gene is TRBD1 (5 bases). CDR3 length: 13 residues. Germline V gene lookup returns CDR1 ENHRY and CDR2 SYGVKD. The CDR3 DNA reads TGTGCCATCAGTGAGGCAGGGAAAGAGACCCAGGACTTC. Translation gives CAISEAGKETQDF.

The chain couples TRBV6-5 to TRBJ2-1, with a tentative D call TRBD2 (7 bases). The J call may be mistaken, given a closer DNA end match to TRBJ2-7. CDR1 is MNHEY and CDR2 is SVGAGI in the germline V gene. CDR3 length: 17 residues. The CDR3 bases are TGTGCCAGCAGTTACTCTTCGGGGGGCAGCTCCTACAATGAGCAGTACTTC. Amino acids: CASSYSSGGSSYNEQYF.

The rearrangement uses TRBV7-9 and TRBJ2-5; 10 nucleotides agree with TRBD1. Germline lookup yields CDR1 SEHNR and CDR2 FQNEAQ (reference sequence). Trimming cost V 4 bases and J 8 bases; bases outside gene matches: 7. The CDR3 is made up of 14 amino acids. CDR3 amino acids: CASSSTGTGVTQYF. The CDR3 coding sequence is TGTGCCAGCAGCTCGACCGGGACAGGGGTAACCCAGTACTTC.

The rearrangement uses TRBV6-6 and TRBJ2-7; 8 bases map to TRBD2. Trimming cost V 6 bases and J 4 bases; bases outside gene matches: 8. Germline-derived CDR1 and CDR2 are MNHNY and SVGAGI (reference sequence). The CDR3 loop spans 14 amino acids. DNA of the CDR3: TGTGCCAGCAGAGGGGACCGCGGGGGGTACGAGCAGTACTTC. Translated, it gives CASRGDRGGYEQYF.